Following are 21 T cell receptor beta chains from one sample sequenced in a study of T-cell memory formation after mild COVID-19. From the 5' RACE reads, TCRdb called clonotypes with MiXCR, one entry per CDR3 protein. The sample records under 600,000 distinct CDR3 sequences, roughly a fifth being singletons. Sequencing used PBMCs or a T cell subset sorted from them (not recorded which). The receptors were gathered from an adult woman who had mild COVID-19 (a few samples of this study predate the infection). Cell type and time point are not known.

This chain connects TRBV4-3 to TRBJ2-2; D unclear. Germline CDR1 reads LGHNA; CDR2 reads YSLEER. This CDR3 is built from 16 residues. The ends were cut back, 0 bases at V and 8 bases at J, with 16 bases in the middle. CDR3 nucleotides: TGCGCCAGCAGCCAAGATCTTGTGAGTCCGGCGGGGGAGCTGTTTTTT. Amino acid sequence: CASSQDLVSPAGELFF.

This clonotype was counted only a few times. The chain employs TRBV7-8 and TRBJ2-5; D ambiguous. Trimming stripped 3 bases from V and 4 bases from J, with 12 bases between. Germline values: CDR1 SGHVS, CDR2 FQNEAQ. The CDR3 extends over 14 amino acids. As DNA, the CDR3 is TGTGCCAGCAGCTTGTCTTGGGTGGGAGAGACCCAGTACTTC. Translated, it gives CASSLSWVGETQYF.

This clonotype was seen repeatedly, ten times or more. This chain links TRBV20-1 with TRBJ2-3, with 11 nucleotides matching TRBD2. The CDR3 has 18 residues. Germline CDR1 DFQATT, CDR2 SNEGSKA (reference sequence). V trimming: 0 bases; J trimming: 2 bases; junction bases outside the gene matches: 10. Written as DNA, the CDR3 is TGCAGTGCTAGAGATCTGGCTAGCGGGGGGCTTTCCACAGATACGCAGTATTTT. Protein sequence: CSARDLASGGLSTDTQYF.

The gene calls are TRBV6-5 and TRBJ1-2; D perhaps matches TRBD1 (6 bases). Germline V CDR1 and CDR2: MNHEY, SVGAGI. Trimming pared 5 bases from V and 4 bases from J, leaving 17 bases between. The CDR3 totals 15 residues. CDR3 residues: CASSQQGKGLYGYTF. In DNA, the CDR3 is TGTGCCAGCAGTCAACAGGGAAAGGGGCTCTATGGCTACACCTTC.

The rearrangement uses TRBV30 and TRBJ2-7, with no clear D. V was clipped by 0 bases and J by 6 bases, with 9 bases between them. There are 12 residues in the CDR3. The germline CDR1 and CDR2 sequences are GTSNPN and SVGIG (reference sequence). Here the CDR3 DNA reads TGTGCCTGGAGTGTTGGAGTGCCCGAGCAGTACTTC. It translates to CAWSVGVPEQYF.

The rearrangement joins TRBV20-1 to TRBJ1-1; TRBD1 matches at 7 bases. Germline-derived CDR1 and CDR2 are DFQATT and SNEGSKA (reference sequence). The CDR3 sequence is 11 residues long. V was clipped by 5 bases and J by 7 bases; unmatched bases: 4. CDR3 in amino acids: CSAWDRSEAFF. CDR3 coding DNA: TGCAGTGCTTGGGACAGAAGTGAAGCTTTCTTT.

This sequence joins TRBV5-5 and TRBJ2-7, with D uncertain. V was shortened by 0 bases and J by 2 bases, with 18 bases between the two germline ends. Germline CDR1 SGHKS, CDR2 YYEKEE (reference sequence). The CDR3 loop spans 17 amino acids. The CDR3 spells CASSLAVLTHTTYEQYF. The DNA for the CDR3 is TGTGCCAGCAGCTTGGCAGTTTTAACCCATACCACCTACGAGCAGTACTTC.

V gene TRBV9 combines with J gene TRBJ2-1, with 13 bases that match TRBD2. The CDR3 has 18 amino acids. Germline loops: CDR1 SGDLS, CDR2 YYNGEE. Trimming took 6 bases from V and 2 from J; bases not matched to a gene: 11. The CDR3 spells CASNQGLAGVGPYNEQFF. CDR3 nucleotide sequence: TGTGCCAGCAACCAAGGACTAGCGGGAGTTGGCCCCTACAATGAGCAGTTCTTC.

The V call is TRBV5-4, the J call TRBJ1-1, with a possible D match to TRBD1 (6 bases). Looked up from germline, CDR1 is SGHNT and CDR2 is YYREEE (reference sequence). V lost 4 bases and J 1 base, leaving 14 bases between the germline ends. The CDR3 loop spans 15 amino acids. The DNA of the CDR3 is TGTGCCAGCAGCCGTCCCGGGACACGGAACACTGAAGCTTTCTTT. Amino acids: CASSRPGTRNTEAFF.

This clonotype was counted a few times. V usage is TRBV19 and J usage is TRBJ1-2; a possible D gene is TRBD1 (5 bases). The V gene lost 6 bases and the J gene lost 0 bases, with 8 bases spanning the gap. Germline loops: CDR1 LNHDA, CDR2 SQIVND (reference sequence). This CDR3 comprises 13 residues. The CDR3 nucleotides are TGTGCCAGTAGGTGGGACCCTAACTATGGCTACACCTTC. This sequence encodes CASRWDPNYGYTF.

V is TRBV20-1 and J is TRBJ2-3, with D perhaps matching TRBD2 (6 bases). The CDR3 is 13 amino acids. Trimming took off 1 base at V and 7 bases at J, with 12 bases between the two ends. The V gene's germline CDR1 is DFQATT and CDR2 SNEGSKA (reference sequence). The CDR3 loop is CSARASLAHTQYF. The CDR3 DNA sequence: TGCAGTGCTAGAGCGTCCCTAGCGCATACGCAGTATTTT.

This clonotype was picked up a small number of times. The DNA of the CDR3 is TGTGCCAGCAGCTCCGGGACAGGGGCCGAGCAGTACTTC. The encoded protein is CASSSGTGAEQYF. The V and J genes are TRBV7-9 and TRBJ2-7, with 10 bases lining up with TRBD1. The CDR3 extends over 13 amino acids. J lost 6 bases, V lost 4 bases, and 3 bases had no gene match. Germline CDR1 SEHNR, CDR2 FQNEAQ (reference sequence).

CDR3 DNA sequence: TGTGCCAGCAGTTTGGCTTCCGGGACAGGGAACACTGAAGCTTTCTTT. It encodes CASSLASGTGNTEAFF. The V gene is TRBV12-3 or TRBV12-4, the J gene TRBJ1-1, with 8 nucleotides matching TRBD1. The junction had 7 bases not matched to a gene; V was cut back by 3 bases and J by 1 base. This CDR3 spans 16 amino acids.

This clonotype came up a few times. The chain recombines TRBV7-6 with TRBJ2-3, with D tentatively TRBD2 (5 bases). The CDR3 extends over 19 amino acids. In germline, CDR1 is SGHVS, CDR2 FNYEAQ. The V end lost 1 base, the J end lost 0 bases, and 20 bases lay between the germline ends. CDR3 bases: TGTGCCAGCAGCTTAGAGGAGCGGCGACGCTGGAGTAGCACAGATACGCAGTATTTT. This sequence encodes CASSLEERRRWSSTDTQYF.

J is TRBJ1-1 and V is TRBV24-1; a possible D gene is TRBD1 (6 bases). Germline loops: CDR1 KGHDR, CDR2 SFDVKD. V was trimmed by 7 bases and J by 1 base, leaving 9 bases between them. CDR3 length: 13 amino acids. The CDR3 region has the DNA TGTGCCACCAGGCGGACAGAGAACACTGAAGCTTTCTTT. It yields the protein CATRRTENTEAFF.

The rearrangement joins TRBV18 to TRBJ2-7; TRBD1 aligns across 7 bases. This CDR3 is built from 15 residues. The germline V gene encodes CDR1 KGHSH and CDR2 LQKENI. V was clipped by 6 bases and J by 3 bases; unmatched bases: 11. CDR3 protein: CASSKGTDGLYEQYF. As DNA, the CDR3 is TGTGCCAGCTCGAAAGGGACAGATGGACTCTACGAGCAGTACTTC.

This clonotype has only a few counts. The chain joins TRBV9 to TRBJ1-6; D not certain. Germline V CDR1 and CDR2: SGDLS, YYNGEE. V lost 4 bases and J lost 2, with 13 bases in between. The CDR3 sequence is 16 residues long. The CDR3 DNA follows: TGTGCCAGCAGCATCCGGGAAAAGCCCTATAATTCACCCCTCCACTTT. Its translation is CASSIREKPYNSPLHF. Full variable domain (missing parts from reference TRBV9 and TRBJ1-6): DSGVTQTPKHLITATGQRVTLRCSPRSGDLSVYWYQQSLDQGLQFLIQYYNGEERAKGNILERFSAQQFPDLHSELNLSSLELGDSALYFCASSIREKPYNSPLHFGNGTRLTVT.

This clonotype was detected a few times. The V gene is TRBV6-2 or TRBV6-3, the J gene TRBJ2-3; no clear D gene. The CDR3 is 15 amino acids. The V gene's germline CDR1 is MNHEY and CDR2 SVGEGT. V dropped 6 bases and J dropped 2 bases, with 15 bases sitting between them. CDR3 DNA: TGTGCCAGCAGCCCCGAACTCCAAGCCACAGATACGCAGTATTTT. Translation: CASSPELQATDTQYF.

The J gene is TRBJ2-1, the V gene TRBV14; 14 bases match TRBD2. This CDR3 region has 18 residues. Unmatched junction bases numbered 5, after V lost 4 bases and J lost 0 bases. Germline CDR1 SGHDN, CDR2 FVKESK. CDR3 protein: CASSPMGTSGGSYNEQFF. The DNA of the CDR3 is TGTGCCAGCAGCCCCATGGGGACTAGCGGGGGCTCCTACAATGAGCAGTTCTTC.

This clonotype has only a few counts. The gene calls are TRBV14 and TRBJ2-1, with unresolved D. This CDR3 region has 14 residues. Germline loops: CDR1 SGHDN, CDR2 FVKESK. V lost 3 bases and J lost 7, with 13 bases in between. The CDR3 region is CASSHLGFENEQFF. The CDR3 region has the DNA TGTGCCAGCAGCCATCTGGGCTTTGAAAATGAGCAGTTCTTC.

This clonotype was detected a few times. This chain connects TRBV5-1 to TRBJ2-3; 9 bases map to TRBD2. This CDR3 is built from 16 residues. J gave up 3 bases and V 0 bases, and 5 bases lay outside the gene matches. Germline lookup yields CDR1 SGHRS and CDR2 YFSETQ. The CDR3 loop is CASSLEYAGGTDTQYF. The CDR3 nucleotides read TGCGCCAGCAGCTTGGAGTATGCGGGGGGGACAGATACGCAGTATTTT.